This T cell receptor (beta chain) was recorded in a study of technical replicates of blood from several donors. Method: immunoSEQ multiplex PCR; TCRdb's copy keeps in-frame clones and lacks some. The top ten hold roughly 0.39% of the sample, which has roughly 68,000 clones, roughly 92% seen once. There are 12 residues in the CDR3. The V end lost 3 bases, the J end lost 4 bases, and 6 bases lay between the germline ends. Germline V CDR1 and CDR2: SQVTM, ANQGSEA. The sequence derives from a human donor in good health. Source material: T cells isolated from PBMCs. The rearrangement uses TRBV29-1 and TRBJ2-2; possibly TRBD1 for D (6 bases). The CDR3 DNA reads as TGCAGCGTTGACAGGGGCACCGGGGAGCTGTTTTTT. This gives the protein CSVDRGTGELFF.